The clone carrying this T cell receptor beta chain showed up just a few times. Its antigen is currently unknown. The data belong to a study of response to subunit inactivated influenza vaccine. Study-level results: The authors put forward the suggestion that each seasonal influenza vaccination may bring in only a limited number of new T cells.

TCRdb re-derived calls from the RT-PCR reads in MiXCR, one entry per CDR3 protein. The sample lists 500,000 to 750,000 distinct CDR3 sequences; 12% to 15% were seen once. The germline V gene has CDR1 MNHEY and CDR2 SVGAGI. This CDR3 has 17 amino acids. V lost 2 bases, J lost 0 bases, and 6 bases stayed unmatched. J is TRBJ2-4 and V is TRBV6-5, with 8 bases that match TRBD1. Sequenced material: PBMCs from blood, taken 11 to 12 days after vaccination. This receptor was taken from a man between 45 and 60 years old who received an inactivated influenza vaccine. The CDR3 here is CASSYPTGTGAKNIQYF. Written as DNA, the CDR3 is TGTGCCAGCAGTTACCCGACCGGGACAGGAGCCAAAAACATTCAGTACTTC.